Listed below are T cell receptor beta chains from one sample, sequenced in a study of shared clonotypes between healthy human individuals. Assay used: immunoSEQ multiplex PCR; TCRdb lists only in-frame clones, some missing. The table records around 2.1 million clones, about 93% of them present only once. Sequencing was carried out using naive CD8+ T cells from PBMCs. The receptors derive from a man between 18 and 35 years old in good health. Some clones in this sample may be carry-over from other donors' samples. The CDR3 runs from the conserved cysteine through the conserved F or W. Fields, in order: J gene, V gene, D gene, clone size, CDR3 DNA, CDR3 protein. A D gene is named only where the DNA matches it firmly. Some rows have no size entry. The others give once, few or many, or a class for an expanded clone.

>TRBJ1-1|TRBV18|.|.
TGTGCCAGCTCACGCCTTAAGGGAGGGACTGAAGCTTTCTTT
CASSRLKGGTEAFF
>TRBJ2-7|TRBV7-9|.|.
TGTGCCAGCAGCGCCTCCGGACAGAGGCTCGAGCAGTACTTC
CASSASGQRLEQYF
>TRBJ2-3|TRBV9|.|.
TGTGCCAGCAGCCGGGCAACAACTAGCACAGATACGCAGTATTTT
CASSRATTSTDTQYF
>TRBJ2-7|TRBV10-3|.|.
TGTGCCACGACGGGGGCTAGGAACGAGCAGTACTTC
CATTGARNEQYF
>TRBJ2-7|TRBV27|TRBD2|.
TGTGCCAGCAGTTTATTGGCGGGCGGGGGCGAGCAGTACTTC
CASSLLAGGGEQYF
>TRBJ2-7|TRBV5-4|.|.
TGTGCCAGCAGCGGAACGGGGGAGCAGTACTTC
CASSGTGEQYF
>TRBJ2-6|TRBV27|.|.
TGTGCCAGCAGTTCGGAGACAGTCTTCATCTCTGGGGCCAACGTCCTGACTTTC
CASSSETVFISGANVLTF
>TRBJ2-2|TRBV13|TRBD2|.
TGTGCCAGCAGGAAAGGGACTAGCGGGGGGAACACCGGGGAGCTGTTTTTT
CASRKGTSGGNTGELFF
>TRBJ1-1|TRBV5-8|.|.
TGTGCCAGCAGCTGGGTGGCCACGAGGGAAGCTTTCTTT
CASSWVATREAFF
>TRBJ1-6|TRBV2|.|.
TGTGCCAGCAGTCCCTCACGGGGGGCACCCCTCCACTTT
CASSPSRGAPLHF
>TRBJ2-3|TRBV15|.|.
TGTGCCACCAGCGGCAGGGTGGCAGATACGCAGTATTTT
CATSGRVADTQYF
>TRBJ2-7|TRBV27|TRBD2|.
TGTGCCAGCAAACTAGCGGGGCCCTACGAGCAGTACTTC
CASKLAGPYEQYF
>TRBJ2-7|TRBV27|.|.
TGTGCCAGCAGGGGTCCGATGCGGGACCTCCCGTACGAGCAGTACTTC
CASRGPMRDLPYEQYF
>TRBJ2-1|TRBV7-6|.|.
TGTGCCAGCAGCTTAGGTAGGGGGATGGGGACAGAGCAGTTCTTC
CASSLGRGMGTEQFF
>TRBJ2-4|TRBV5-6|TRBD1|.
TGTGCCAGCAGCTTACAGGGGAGAAGGGACATTCAGTACTTC
CASSLQGRRDIQYF
>TRBJ2-1|TRBV5-1|.|.
TGCGCCAGCAGCGGAGACACGGACAATGAGCAGTTCTTC
CASSGDTDNEQFF
>TRBJ1-2|TRBV9|.|.
TGTGCCAGCAGCGTCGTGCCCTCCGGGTTCCTGGATGGCTACACCTTC
CASSVVPSGFLDGYTF
>TRBJ2-7|TRBV7-8|TRBD1|.
TGTGCCAGCAGCTTAGAGACAGGGAGCTCCTACGAGCAGTACTTC
CASSLETGSSYEQYF
>TRBJ1-4|TRBV6-5|.|.
TGTGCCAGCAGTTACTTTGAGGGCGGGAATGAAAAACTGTTTTTT
CASSYFEGGNEKLFF
>TRBJ2-3|TRBV9|.|.
TGTGCCAGCAGCGTAGGGGGACTGAGAGTCACAGATACGCAGTATTTT
CASSVGGLRVTDTQYF
>TRBJ2-7|TRBV23-1|TRBD1|.
TGCGCCAGCAGTAACTACGCAGGGGGCGAGAGAGACGAGCAGTACTTC
CASSNYAGGERDEQYF
>TRBJ2-1|TRBV15|.|.
TGTGCCACCTACCGTTGGAGCGATGGGGGCAATGAGCAGTTCTTC
CATYRWSDGGNEQFF
>TRBJ2-5|TRBV5-6|.|.
TGTGCCAGCAGCTTGGCTGGCAGGGGACAAGAGACCCAGTACTTC
CASSLAGRGQETQYF
>TRBJ2-2|TRBV4-1|TRBD2|.
TGCGCCAGCAGCCTCCACGTTGAAGCGGGAGGGCCGGACACCGGGGAGCTGTTTTTT
CASSLHVEAGGPDTGELFF
>TRBJ2-7|TRBV7-2|TRBD2|.
TGTGCCAGCAGCTCGGGACTAGCGGGAGTGTGGGAGCAGTACTTC
CASSSGLAGVWEQYF
>TRBJ2-1|TRBV28|.|.
TGTGCCAGCAGTTTCGTTTGGAGTGAGCAGTTCTTC
CASSFVWSEQFF
>TRBJ2-7|TRBV18|TRBD1|.
TGTGCCAGCTCCCAGAGACAGGGGAGAGAGTACGAGCAGTACTTC
CASSQRQGREYEQYF
>TRBJ2-7|TRBV6-1|.|once
TGTGCCAGCAGTGACCAGCACAGGCCCTCCTACTACGAGCAGTACTTC
CASSDQHRPSYYEQYF
>TRBJ1-2|TRBV28|.|.
TGTGCCAGCAGTTTATACAGGGACGTAAATGGCTACACCTTC
CASSLYRDVNGYTF
>TRBJ2-7|TRBV11-2|TRBD2|.
TGTGCCAGCAGCTTAGAGGCTGGTTGGCGGGAGGGCTCCTACGAGCAGTACTTC
CASSLEAGWREGSYEQYF
>TRBJ2-3|TRBV9|.|.
TGTGCCAGCAGCGTACCCAGGGATACGCAGTATTTT
CASSVPRDTQYF
>TRBJ1-1|TRBV9|TRBD1|few
TGTGCCAGCAGCGCAACGGGACAGCAAGAAGCTTTCTTT
CASSATGQQEAFF
>TRBJ2-1|TRBV28|TRBD2|.
TGTGCCAGCAGCCTACTAGCGGGGAGCTCCTACAATGAGCAGTTCTTC
CASSLLAGSSYNEQFF
>TRBJ2-5|TRBV7-9|TRBD2|.
TGTGCCAGCAGCGGGAGAGACAGACACCGGGAGGGGGAGACCCAGTACTTC
CASSGRDRHREGETQYF
>TRBJ2-3|TRBV2|TRBD1|.
TGTGCCAGCACCCTGACAGGGCGCCTACCAGATACGCAGTATTTT
CASTLTGRLPDTQYF
>TRBJ1-1|TRBV2|.|.
TGTGCAAGAGACCGGGACACTGTGAACACTGAAGCTTTCTTT
CARDRDTVNTEAFF
>TRBJ1-1|TRBV27|TRBD1|.
TGTGCCAGCAGTTACTTACAGGGGTCGGTGAACACTGAAGCTTTCTTT
CASSYLQGSVNTEAFF
>TRBJ2-3|TRBV5-6|TRBD2|.
TGTGCCAGCAGTCTTTGGGGCCCAGGGAGGGTCACAGATACGCAGTATTTT
CASSLWGPGRVTDTQYF
>TRBJ2-7|TRBV27|TRBD1|.
TGTGCCAGCAGTGGGGGGACAGGATCTTACGAGCAGTACTTC
CASSGGTGSYEQYF
>TRBJ1-2|TRBV6-5|.|.
TGTGCCAGCAGTTACCCGGTGCAGGGCTACACCTTC
CASSYPVQGYTF
>TRBJ2-3|TRBV28|.|.
TGTGCCAGCAGTTCCCCGTCGGAAGTCGGAGGAGATACGCAGTATTTT
CASSSPSEVGGDTQYF
>TRBJ1-3|TRBV4-3|.|.
TGCGCCAGCAGCCCTGGACAGACCTCTGGAAACACCATATATTTT
CASSPGQTSGNTIYF
>TRBJ2-5|TRBV6-6|.|.
TGTGCCAGCAGCACTAATAGGGGTACTGAGACCCAGTACTTC
CASSTNRGTETQYF
>TRBJ1-2|TRBV6-5|.|.
TGTGCCAGCAGATTCGGACAGAGAAACTATGGCTACACCTTC
CASRFGQRNYGYTF
>TRBJ2-3|TRBV7-9|TRBD2|once
TGTGCCAGCAGCTTACTAGCGGGAGTTCCAGATACGCAGTATTTT
CASSLLAGVPDTQYF
>TRBJ1-2|TRBV29-1|.|.
TGCAGCGGGCGCGCTAACTATGGCTACACCTTC
CSGRANYGYTF
>TRBJ2-3|TRBV7-6|.|.
TGTGCCAGCAGCTCGGAGGGGGGTGCAGATACGCAGTATTTT
CASSSEGGADTQYF
>TRBJ1-1|TRBV6-5|.|few
TGTGCCAGCAGTTACTCGGACGCTTGGAACACTGAAGCTTTCTTT
CASSYSDAWNTEAFF
>TRBJ2-7|TRBV7-8|.|.
TGTGCCAGCAGCTCCCTAAGGACGGACGAGCAGTACTTC
CASSSLRTDEQYF
>TRBJ2-3|TRBV28|.|.
TGTGCCAGCAGTGGTTTAGGGGTCCTCAGCACAGATACGCAGTATTTT
CASSGLGVLSTDTQYF